This T cell receptor (beta chain) was obtained from a study of early T cells in non-severe SARS-CoV-2 infection. TCRdb re-called the 5' RACE reads through MiXCR, storing one row per CDR3 protein. Found here are 74,000 or so distinct CDR3 sequences, around 13% of them singletons; the top ten hold about 1.1%. The V and J ends lost 5 bases and 2 bases, in that order; junction bases with no gene match: 3. Germline CDR1 reads SEHNR; CDR2 reads FQNEAQ (reference sequence). The CDR3 spans 13 residues. This clonotype showed up just a few times. The TCR comes from an adult who was a healthcare worker with PCR-confirmed SARS-CoV-2 infection or an uninfected control (not recorded which). The sequenced sample consisted of whole blood. The chain is built from TRBV7-9 and TRBJ2-7; 7 positions agree with TRBD1. This CDR3 is CASSKGTAYEQYF. The CDR3 DNA reads as TGTGCCAGCAGCAAGGGGACAGCCTACGAGCAGTACTTC.